This T cell receptor beta chain derives from a study of glioma-infiltrating T cells after dendritic cell vaccination. Time point noted: after dendritic cell vaccination, including at tumor progression/relapse. No glioblastoma patient carried an isocitrate dehydrogenase mutation. TCRB CDR3 was amplified from 2 ug genomic DNA or less. Primers: 60 V beta forward and 13 J beta reverse. Method: immunoSEQ multiplex PCR; TCRdb's copy keeps in-frame clones and lacks some. The sample records 100,000 to 120,000 clones, 90% being singletons. This clone was observed a few times. This CDR3 comprises 15 residues. Looked up from germline, CDR1 is MNHEY and CDR2 is SMNVEV (reference sequence). The ends were cut back, 5 bases at V and 4 bases at J, with 15 bases in the middle.

The rearrangement links TRBV27 to TRBJ2-1; weak D call: TRBD2 (5 bases). The material was blood, obtained after dendritic cell vaccination. The sequence derives from a human donor with glioblastoma. The CDR3 coding sequence is TGTGCCAGCAGTCCGAGCGGACCGATTTACAATGAGCAGTTCTTC. This encodes CASSPSGPIYNEQFF.